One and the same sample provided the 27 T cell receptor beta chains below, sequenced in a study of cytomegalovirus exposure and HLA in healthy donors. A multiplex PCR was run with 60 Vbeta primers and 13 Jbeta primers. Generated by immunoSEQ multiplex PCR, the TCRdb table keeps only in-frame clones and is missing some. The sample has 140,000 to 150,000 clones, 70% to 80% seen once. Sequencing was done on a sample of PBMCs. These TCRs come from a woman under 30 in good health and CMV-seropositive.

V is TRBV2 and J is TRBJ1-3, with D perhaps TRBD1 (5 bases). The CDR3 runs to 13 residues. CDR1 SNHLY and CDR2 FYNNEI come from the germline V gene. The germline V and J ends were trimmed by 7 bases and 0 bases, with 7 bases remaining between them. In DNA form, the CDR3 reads TGTGCCAGCACCAGGGCCTCTGGAAACACCATATATTTT. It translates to CASTRASGNTIYF.

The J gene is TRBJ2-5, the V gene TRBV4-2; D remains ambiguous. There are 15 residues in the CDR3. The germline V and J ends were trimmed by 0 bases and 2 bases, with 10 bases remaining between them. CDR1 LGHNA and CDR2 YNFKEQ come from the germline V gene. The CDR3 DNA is TGTGCCAGCAGCCAAGATATAGAGTATCAAGAGACCCAGTACTTC. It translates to CASSQDIEYQETQYF.

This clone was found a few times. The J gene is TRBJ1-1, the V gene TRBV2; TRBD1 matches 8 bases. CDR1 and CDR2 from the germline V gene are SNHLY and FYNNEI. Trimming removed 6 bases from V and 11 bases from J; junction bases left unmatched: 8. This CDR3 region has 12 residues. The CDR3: CASRAGGGKAFF. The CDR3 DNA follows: TGTGCCAGCAGGGCAGGGGGCGGGAAGGCTTTCTTT.

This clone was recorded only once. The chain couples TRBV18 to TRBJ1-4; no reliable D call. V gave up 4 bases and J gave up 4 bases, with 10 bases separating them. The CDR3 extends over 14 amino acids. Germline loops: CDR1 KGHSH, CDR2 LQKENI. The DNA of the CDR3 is TGTGCCAGCTCACGGGCCATACTTAATGAAAAACTGTTTTTT. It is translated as CASSRAILNEKLFF.

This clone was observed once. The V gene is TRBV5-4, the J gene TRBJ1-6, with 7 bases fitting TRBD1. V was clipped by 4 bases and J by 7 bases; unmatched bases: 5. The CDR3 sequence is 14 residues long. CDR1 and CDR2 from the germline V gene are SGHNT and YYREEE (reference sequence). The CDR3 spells CASSRQGVNSPLHF. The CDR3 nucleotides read TGTGCCAGCAGCCGACAGGGTGTGAATTCACCCCTCCACTTT.

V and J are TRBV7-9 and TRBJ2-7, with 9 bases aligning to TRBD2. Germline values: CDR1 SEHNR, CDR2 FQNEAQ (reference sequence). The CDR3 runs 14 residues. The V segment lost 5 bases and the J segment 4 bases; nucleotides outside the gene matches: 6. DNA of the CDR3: TGTGCCAGCAGCCGTAGCGGGGGAAAGTACGAGCAGTACTTC. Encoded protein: CASSRSGGKYEQYF.

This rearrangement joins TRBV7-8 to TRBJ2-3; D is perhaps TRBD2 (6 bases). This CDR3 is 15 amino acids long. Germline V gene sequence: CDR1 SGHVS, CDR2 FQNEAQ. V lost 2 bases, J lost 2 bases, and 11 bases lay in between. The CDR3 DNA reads TGTGCCAGCAGCTTATTCGGAGGGCCCACAGATACGCAGTATTTT. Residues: CASSLFGGPTDTQYF.

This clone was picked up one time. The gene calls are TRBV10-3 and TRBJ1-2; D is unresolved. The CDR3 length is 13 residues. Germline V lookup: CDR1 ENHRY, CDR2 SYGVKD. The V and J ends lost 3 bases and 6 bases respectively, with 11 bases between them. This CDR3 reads CAISDDMANGYTF. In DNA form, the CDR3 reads TGTGCCATCAGTGACGACATGGCCAATGGCTACACCTTC.

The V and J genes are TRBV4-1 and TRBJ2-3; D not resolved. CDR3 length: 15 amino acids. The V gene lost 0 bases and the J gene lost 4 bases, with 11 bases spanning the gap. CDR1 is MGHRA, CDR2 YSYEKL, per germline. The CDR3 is CASSQDLSVADTQYF. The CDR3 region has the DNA TGCGCCAGCAGCCAAGATCTAAGTGTGGCAGATACGCAGTATTTT.

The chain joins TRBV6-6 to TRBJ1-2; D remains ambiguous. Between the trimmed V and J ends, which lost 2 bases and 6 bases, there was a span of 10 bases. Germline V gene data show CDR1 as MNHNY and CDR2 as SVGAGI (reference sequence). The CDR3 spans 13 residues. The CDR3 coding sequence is TGTGCCAGCAGTTACAGGGAGGGAGATGGCTACACCTTC. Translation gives CASSYREGDGYTF.

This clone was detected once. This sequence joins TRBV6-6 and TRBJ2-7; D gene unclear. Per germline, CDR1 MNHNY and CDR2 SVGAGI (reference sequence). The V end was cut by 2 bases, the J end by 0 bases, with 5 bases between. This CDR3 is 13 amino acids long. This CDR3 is CASSYDFSYEQYF. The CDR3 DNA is TGTGCCAGCAGTTACGACTTCTCCTACGAGCAGTACTTC.

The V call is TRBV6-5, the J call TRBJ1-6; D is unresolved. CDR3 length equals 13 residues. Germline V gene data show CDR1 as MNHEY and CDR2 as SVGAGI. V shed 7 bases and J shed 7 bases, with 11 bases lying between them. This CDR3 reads CASTTTGNSPLHF. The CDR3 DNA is TGTGCCAGCACTACAACCGGGAATTCACCCCTCCACTTT.

The chain's CDR3 is CASSPQGAHEQYF. The CDR3 nucleotides read TGTGCCAGCTCACCACAGGGGGCTCACGAGCAGTACTTC. The chain recombines TRBV18 with TRBJ2-7; 7 bases agree with TRBD1. Germline CDR1 KGHSH, CDR2 LQKENI. The CDR3 contains 13 residues. V gave up 1 base and J gave up 5 bases; unmatched junction bases: 2.

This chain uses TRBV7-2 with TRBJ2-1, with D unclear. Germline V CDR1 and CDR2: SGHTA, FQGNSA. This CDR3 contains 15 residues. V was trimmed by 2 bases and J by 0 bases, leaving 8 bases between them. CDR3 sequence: CASSLTQTSYNEQFF. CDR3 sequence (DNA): TGTGCCAGCAGCTTAACACAGACCTCCTACAATGAGCAGTTCTTC.

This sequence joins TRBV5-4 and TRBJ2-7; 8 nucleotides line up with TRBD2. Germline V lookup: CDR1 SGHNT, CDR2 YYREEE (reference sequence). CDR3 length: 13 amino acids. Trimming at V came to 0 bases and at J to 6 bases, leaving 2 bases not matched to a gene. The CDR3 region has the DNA TGTGCCAGCAGCTTGGCCGGGAGGGTCGAGCAGTACTTC. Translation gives CASSLAGRVEQYF.

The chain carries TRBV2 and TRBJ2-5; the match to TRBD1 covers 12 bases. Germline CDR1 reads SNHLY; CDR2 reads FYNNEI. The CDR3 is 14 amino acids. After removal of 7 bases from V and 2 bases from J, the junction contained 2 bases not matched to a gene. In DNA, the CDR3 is TGTGCCAGCACGGGACAGGGGGCTCAAGAGACCCAGTACTTC. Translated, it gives CASTGQGAQETQYF. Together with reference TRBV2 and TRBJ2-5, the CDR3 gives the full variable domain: EPEVTQTPSHQVTQMGQEVILRCVPISNHLYFYWYRQILGQKVEFLVSFYNNEISEKSEIFDDQFSVERPDGSNFTLKIRSTKLEDSAMYFCASTGQGAQETQYFGPGTRLLVL.

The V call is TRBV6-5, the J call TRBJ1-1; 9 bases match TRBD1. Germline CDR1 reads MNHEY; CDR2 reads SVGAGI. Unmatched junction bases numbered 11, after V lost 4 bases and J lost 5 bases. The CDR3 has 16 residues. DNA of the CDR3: TGTGCCAGCAGTTCAGACTGGGGGACAGGGTGGACTGAAGCTTTCTTT. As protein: CASSSDWGTGWTEAFF.

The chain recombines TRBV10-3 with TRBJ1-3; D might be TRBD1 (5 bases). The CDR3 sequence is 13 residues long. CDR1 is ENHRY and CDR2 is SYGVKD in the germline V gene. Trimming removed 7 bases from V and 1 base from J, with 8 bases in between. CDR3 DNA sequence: TGTGCCATCAAAGGGGCGTCTGGAAACACCATATATTTT. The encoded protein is CAIKGASGNTIYF.

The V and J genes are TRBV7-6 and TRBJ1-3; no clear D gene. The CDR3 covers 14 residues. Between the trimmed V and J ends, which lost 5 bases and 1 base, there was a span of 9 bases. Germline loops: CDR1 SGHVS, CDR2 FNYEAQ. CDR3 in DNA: TGTGCCAGCAGCCGTACGGTTTCTGGAAACACCATATATTTT. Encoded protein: CASSRTVSGNTIYF.

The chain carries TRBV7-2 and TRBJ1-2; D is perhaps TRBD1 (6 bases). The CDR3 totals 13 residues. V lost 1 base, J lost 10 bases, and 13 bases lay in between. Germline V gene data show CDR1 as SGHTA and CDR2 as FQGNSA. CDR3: CASSLEVRGVYTF. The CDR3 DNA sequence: TGTGCCAGCAGCTTAGAGGTCAGGGGCGTCTACACCTTC. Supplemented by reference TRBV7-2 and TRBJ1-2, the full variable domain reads GAGVSQSPSNKVTEKGKDVELRCDPISGHTALYWYRQSLGQGLEFLIYFQGNSAPDKSGLPSDRFSAERTGGSVSTLTIQRTQQEDSAVYLCASSLEVRGVYTFGSGTRLTVV.

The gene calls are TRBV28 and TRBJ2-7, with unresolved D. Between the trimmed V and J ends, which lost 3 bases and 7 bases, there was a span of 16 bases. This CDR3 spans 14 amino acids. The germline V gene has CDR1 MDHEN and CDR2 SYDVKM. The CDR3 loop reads CASSLARGYREQYF. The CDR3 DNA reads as TGTGCCAGCAGTTTGGCCAGAGGATACCGGGAGCAGTACTTC.

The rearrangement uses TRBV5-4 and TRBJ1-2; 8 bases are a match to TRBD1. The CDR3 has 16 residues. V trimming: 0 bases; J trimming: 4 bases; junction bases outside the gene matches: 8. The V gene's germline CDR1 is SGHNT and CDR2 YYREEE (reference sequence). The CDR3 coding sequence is TGTGCCAGCAGCTTGGCCAGACAGGGGATGACCTATGGCTACACCTTC. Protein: CASSLARQGMTYGYTF. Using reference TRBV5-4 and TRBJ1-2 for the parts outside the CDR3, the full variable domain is ETGVTQSPTHLIKTRGQQVTLRCSSQSGHNTVSWYQQALGQGPQFIFQYYREEENGRGNFPPRFSGLQFPNYSSELNVNALELDDSALYLCASSLARQGMTYGYTFGSGTRLTVV.

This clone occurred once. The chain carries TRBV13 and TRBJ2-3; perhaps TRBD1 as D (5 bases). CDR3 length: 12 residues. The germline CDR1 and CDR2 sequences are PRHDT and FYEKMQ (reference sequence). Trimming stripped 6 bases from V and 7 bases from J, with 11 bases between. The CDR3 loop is CASSRQWNTQYF. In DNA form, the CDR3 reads TGTGCCAGCAGTCGACAGTGGAATACGCAGTATTTT.

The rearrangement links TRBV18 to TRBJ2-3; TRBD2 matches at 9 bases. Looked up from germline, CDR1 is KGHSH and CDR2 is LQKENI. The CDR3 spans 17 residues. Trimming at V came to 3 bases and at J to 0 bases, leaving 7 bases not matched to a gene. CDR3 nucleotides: TGTGCCAGCTCACCGCCTTCTAGCGGGGTTAGCACAGATACGCAGTATTTT. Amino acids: CASSPPSSGVSTDTQYF. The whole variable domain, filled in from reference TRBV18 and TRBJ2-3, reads NAGVMQNPRHLVRRRGQEARLRCSPMKGHSHVYWYRQLPEEGLKFMVYLQKENIIDESGMPKERFSAEFPKEGPSILRIQQVVRGDSAAYFCASSPPSSGVSTDTQYFGPGTRLTVL.

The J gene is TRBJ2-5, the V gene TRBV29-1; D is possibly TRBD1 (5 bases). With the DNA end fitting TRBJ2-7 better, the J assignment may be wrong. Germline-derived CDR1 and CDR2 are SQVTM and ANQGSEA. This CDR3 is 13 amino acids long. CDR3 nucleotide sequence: TGCAGCGTTGGACAGTCCGATTCCTACGAGCAGTACTTC. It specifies CSVGQSDSYEQYF.

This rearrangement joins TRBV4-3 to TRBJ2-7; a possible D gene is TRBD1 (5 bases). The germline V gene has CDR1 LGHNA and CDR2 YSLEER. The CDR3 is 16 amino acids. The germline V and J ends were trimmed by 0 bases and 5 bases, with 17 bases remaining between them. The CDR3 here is CASSQEQGVGVDEQYF. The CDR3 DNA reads TGCGCCAGCAGCCAAGAGCAGGGTGTAGGGGTCGACGAGCAGTACTTC.

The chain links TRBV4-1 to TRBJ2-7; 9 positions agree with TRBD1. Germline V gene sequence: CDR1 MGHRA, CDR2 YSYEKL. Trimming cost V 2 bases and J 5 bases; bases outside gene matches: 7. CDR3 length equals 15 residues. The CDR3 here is CASSQPRDRVHEQYF. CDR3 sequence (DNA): TGCGCCAGCAGCCAACCCCGGGACAGGGTCCACGAGCAGTACTTC.